This is a list of T cell receptor beta chains from one sample in a study of post-analysis software for immune sequencing data. TCRdb independently ran MiXCR on the PCR reads; one entry per CDR3 protein. The sample yields 750,000 to 900,000 distinct CDR3 sequences, under 60% seen once. Sequenced material: blood. The receptors were gathered from a girl aged 5-17 years with multiple sclerosis. Each CDR3 is given with its conserved first and last residue. Each record gives: CDR3 length, D gene, clone size, J gene, V gene, CDR3 protein, CDR3 DNA. A D gene is named only where the DNA matches it firmly. Clone size, where shown, is once, few, many, or a class for clones that have expanded.

15 NA NA TRBJ2-2 TRBV9 CASSSGNWDTGELFF TGTGCCAGCAGCTCAGGAAACTGGGACACCGGGGAGCTGTTTTTT
14 TRBD2 NA TRBJ2-7 TRBV29-1 CSAVSLAASLEQYF TGCAGCGCTGTTAGCCTAGCGGCGTCCTTGGAGCAGTACTTC
13 NA once TRBJ1-5 TRBV28 CASGREGQKPQHF TGTGCCAGCGGTCGGGAGGGTCAAAAGCCCCAGCATTTT
16 TRBD2 NA TRBJ2-5 TRBV5-6 CASSPSRAGGSETQYF TGTGCCAGCAGTCCCTCCCGAGCGGGAGGAAGTGAGACCCAGTACTTC
14 NA NA TRBJ2-7 TRBV7-9 CASSLGGFGAEQYF TGTGCCAGCAGCTTAGGGGGGTTCGGCGCCGAGCAGTACTTC
15 TRBD1 NA TRBJ2-2 TRBV24-1 CATGDRALNTGELFF TGTGCCACCGGGGACAGGGCGTTAAACACCGGGGAGCTGTTTTTT
15 NA NA TRBJ2-3 TRBV20-1 CSARSPGGIPDTQYF TGCAGTGCTAGGAGTCCAGGAGGGATCCCCGATACGCAGTATTTT
19 NA many TRBJ2-7 TRBV7-8 CASSLRPWFNGQGGYEQYF TGTGCCAGCAGCTTAAGGCCCTGGTTTAACGGGCAGGGGGGCTACGAGCAGTACTTC
13 NA NA TRBJ1-1 TRBV18 CASSGAVNTEAFF TGTGCCAGCTCAGGGGCCGTTAACACTGAAGCTTTCTTT
15 NA NA TRBJ1-5 TRBV6-1 CASSPLWQGRQPQHF TGTGCCAGCAGTCCCCTTTGGCAGGGGAGGCAGCCCCAGCATTTT
13 TRBD2 few TRBJ2-1 TRBV20-1 CSARALADNEQFF TGCAGTGCTAGAGCCCTAGCGGACAATGAGCAGTTCTTC
15 NA NA TRBJ2-7 TRBV7-8 CASSHRRGASYEQYF TGTGCCAGCAGTCATCGGCGGGGTGCCTCCTACGAGCAGTACTTC
14 NA few TRBJ2-1 TRBV5-1 CASSSDGSVNEQFF TGCGCCAGCAGCTCGGACGGTAGCGTCAATGAGCAGTTCTTC